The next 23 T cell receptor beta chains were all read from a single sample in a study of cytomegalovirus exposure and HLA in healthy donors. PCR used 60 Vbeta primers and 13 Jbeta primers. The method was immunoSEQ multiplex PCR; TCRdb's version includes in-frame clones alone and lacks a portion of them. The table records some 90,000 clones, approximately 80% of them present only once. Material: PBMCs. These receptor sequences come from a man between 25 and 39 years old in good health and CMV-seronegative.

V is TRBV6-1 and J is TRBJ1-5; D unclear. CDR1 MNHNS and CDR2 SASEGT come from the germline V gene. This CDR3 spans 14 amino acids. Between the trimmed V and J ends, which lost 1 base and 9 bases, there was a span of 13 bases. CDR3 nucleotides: TGTGCCAGCAGTGAAGTTTTATCTGCCAGGCCCCAGCATTTT. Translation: CASSEVLSARPQHF.

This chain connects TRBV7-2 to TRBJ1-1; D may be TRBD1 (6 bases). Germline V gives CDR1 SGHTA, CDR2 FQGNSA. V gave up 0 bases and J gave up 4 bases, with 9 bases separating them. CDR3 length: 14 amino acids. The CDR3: CASSLATGTTEAFF. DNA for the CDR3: TGTGCCAGCAGCTTAGCAACAGGGACCACTGAAGCTTTCTTT. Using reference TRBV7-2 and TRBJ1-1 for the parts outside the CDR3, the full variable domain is GAGVSQSPSNKVTEKGKDVELRCDPISGHTALYWYRQSLGQGLEFLIYFQGNSAPDKSGLPSDRFSAERTGGSVSTLTIQRTQQEDSAVYLCASSLATGTTEAFFGQGTRLTVV.

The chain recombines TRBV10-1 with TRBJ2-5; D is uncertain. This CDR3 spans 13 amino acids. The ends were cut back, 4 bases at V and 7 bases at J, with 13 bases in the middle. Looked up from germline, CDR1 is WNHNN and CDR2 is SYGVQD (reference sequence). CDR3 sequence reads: CASSGSRIGTQYF. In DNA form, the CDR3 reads TGCGCCAGCAGTGGATCGAGAATCGGGACCCAGTACTTC.

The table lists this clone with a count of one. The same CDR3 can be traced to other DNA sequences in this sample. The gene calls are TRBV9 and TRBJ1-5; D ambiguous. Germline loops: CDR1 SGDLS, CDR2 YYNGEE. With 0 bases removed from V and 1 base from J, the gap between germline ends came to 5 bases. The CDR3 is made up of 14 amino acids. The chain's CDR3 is CASSVGGSNQPQHF. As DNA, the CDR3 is TGTGCCAGCAGCGTAGGAGGAAGCAATCAGCCCCAGCATTTT.

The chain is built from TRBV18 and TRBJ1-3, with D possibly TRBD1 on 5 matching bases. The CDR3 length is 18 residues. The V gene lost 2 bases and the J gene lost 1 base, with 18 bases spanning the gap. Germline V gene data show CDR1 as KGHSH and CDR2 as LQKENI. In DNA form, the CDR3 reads TGTGCCAGCTCACCAGGGGGGAGCAGCCCCCGATCTGGAAACACCATATATTTT. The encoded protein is CASSPGGSSPRSGNTIYF.

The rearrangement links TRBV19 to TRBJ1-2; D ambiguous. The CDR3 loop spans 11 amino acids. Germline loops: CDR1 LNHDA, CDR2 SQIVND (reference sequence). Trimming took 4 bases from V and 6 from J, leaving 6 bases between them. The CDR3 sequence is CASSTGDGYTF. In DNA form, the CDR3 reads TGTGCCAGTAGTACCGGGGATGGCTACACCTTC.

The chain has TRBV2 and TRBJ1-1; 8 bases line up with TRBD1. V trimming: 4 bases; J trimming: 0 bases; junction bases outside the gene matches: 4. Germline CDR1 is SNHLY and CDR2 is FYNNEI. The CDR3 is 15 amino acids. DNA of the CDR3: TGTGCCAGCAGTGTGGGGACAGGTATGAACACTGAAGCTTTCTTT. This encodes CASSVGTGMNTEAFF.

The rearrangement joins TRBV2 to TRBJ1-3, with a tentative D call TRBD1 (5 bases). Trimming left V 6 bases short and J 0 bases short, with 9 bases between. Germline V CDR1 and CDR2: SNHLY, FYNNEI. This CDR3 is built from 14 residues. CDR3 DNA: TGTGCCAGCAGCGACAGCTACTCTGGAAACACCATATATTTT. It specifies CASSDSYSGNTIYF.

The CDR3 loop reads CASSGEVFTEAFF. Here the CDR3 DNA reads TGTGCCAGCAGCGGAGAAGTTTTCACTGAAGCTTTCTTT. V and J are TRBV6-1 and TRBJ1-1; D is uncertain. The V end was cut by 6 bases, the J end by 4 bases, with 12 bases between. The CDR3 consists of 13 residues. The V gene's germline CDR1 is MNHNS and CDR2 SASEGT.

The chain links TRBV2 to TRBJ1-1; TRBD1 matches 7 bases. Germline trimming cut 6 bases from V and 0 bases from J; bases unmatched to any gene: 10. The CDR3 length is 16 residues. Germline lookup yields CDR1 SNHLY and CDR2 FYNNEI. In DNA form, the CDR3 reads TGTGCCAGCAGAGTATTAATACAGGGGATGAACACTGAAGCTTTCTTT. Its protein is CASRVLIQGMNTEAFF.

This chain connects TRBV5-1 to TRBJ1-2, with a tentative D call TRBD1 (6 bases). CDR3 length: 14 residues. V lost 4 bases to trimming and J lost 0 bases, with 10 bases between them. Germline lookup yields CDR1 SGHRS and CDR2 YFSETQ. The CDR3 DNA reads TGCGCCAGCAGCCAGGGGACGGCTAACTATGGCTACACCTTC. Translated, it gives CASSQGTANYGYTF.

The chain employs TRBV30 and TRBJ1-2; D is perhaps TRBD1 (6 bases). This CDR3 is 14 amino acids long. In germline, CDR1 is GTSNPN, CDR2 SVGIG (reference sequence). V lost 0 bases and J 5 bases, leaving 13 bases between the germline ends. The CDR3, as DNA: TGTGCCTGGAGTGTACCAGGGGTTGGGTATGGCTACACCTTC. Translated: CAWSVPGVGYGYTF.

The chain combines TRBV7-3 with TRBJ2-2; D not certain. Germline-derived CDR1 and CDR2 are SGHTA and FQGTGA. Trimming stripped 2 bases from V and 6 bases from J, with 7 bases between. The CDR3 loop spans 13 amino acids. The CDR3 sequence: CASSLHQAGELFF. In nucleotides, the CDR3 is TGTGCCAGCAGCTTACATCAGGCCGGGGAGCTGTTTTTT. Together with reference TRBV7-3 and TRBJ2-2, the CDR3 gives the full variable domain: GAGVSQTPSNKVTEKGKYVELRCDPISGHTALYWYRQSLGQGPEFLIYFQGTGAADDSGLPNDRFFAVRPEGSVSTLKIQRTERGDSAVYLCASSLHQAGELFFGEGSRLTVL.

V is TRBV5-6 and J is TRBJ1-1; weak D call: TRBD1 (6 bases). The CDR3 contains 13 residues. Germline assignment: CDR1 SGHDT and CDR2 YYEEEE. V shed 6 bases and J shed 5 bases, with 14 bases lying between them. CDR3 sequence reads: CASTPQGWTEAFF. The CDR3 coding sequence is TGTGCCAGCACCCCACAGGGATGGACTGAAGCTTTCTTT.

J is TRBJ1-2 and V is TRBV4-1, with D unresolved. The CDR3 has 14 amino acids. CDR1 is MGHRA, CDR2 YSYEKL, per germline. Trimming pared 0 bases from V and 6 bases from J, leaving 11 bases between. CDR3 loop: CASSQDLRGDGYTF. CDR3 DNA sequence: TGCGCCAGCAGCCAAGATCTTCGGGGAGATGGCTACACCTTC.

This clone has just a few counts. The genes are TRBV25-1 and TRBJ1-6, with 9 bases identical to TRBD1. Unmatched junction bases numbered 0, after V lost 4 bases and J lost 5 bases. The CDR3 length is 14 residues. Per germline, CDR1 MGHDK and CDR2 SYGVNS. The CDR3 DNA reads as TGTGCCAGCAGTGGGACAGGGGATAATTCACCCCTCCACTTT. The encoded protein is CASSGTGDNSPLHF.

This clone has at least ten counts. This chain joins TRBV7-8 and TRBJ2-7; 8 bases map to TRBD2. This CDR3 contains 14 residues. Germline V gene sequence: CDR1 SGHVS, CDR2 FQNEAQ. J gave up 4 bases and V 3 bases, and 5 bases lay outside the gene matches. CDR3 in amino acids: CASSLFLAGYEQYF. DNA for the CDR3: TGTGCCAGCAGCTTGTTCCTAGCGGGTTACGAGCAGTACTTC.

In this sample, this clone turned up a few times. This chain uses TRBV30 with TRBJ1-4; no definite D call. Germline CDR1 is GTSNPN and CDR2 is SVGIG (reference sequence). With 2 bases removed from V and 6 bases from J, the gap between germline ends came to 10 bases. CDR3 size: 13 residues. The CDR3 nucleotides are TGTGCCTGGAGTCCACTCCCGTATGAAAAACTGTTTTTT. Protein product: CAWSPLPYEKLFF.

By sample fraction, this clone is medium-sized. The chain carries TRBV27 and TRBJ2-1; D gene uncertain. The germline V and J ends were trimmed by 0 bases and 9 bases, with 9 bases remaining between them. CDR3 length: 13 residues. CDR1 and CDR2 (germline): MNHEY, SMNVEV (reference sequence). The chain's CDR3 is CASSLSVVAEQFF. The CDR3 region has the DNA TGTGCCAGCAGTTTATCGGTGGTGGCTGAGCAGTTCTTC.

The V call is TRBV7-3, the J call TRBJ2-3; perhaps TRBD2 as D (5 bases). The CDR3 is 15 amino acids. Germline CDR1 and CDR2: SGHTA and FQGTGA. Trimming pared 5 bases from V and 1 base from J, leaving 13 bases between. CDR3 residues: CASSPDYLRTDTQYF. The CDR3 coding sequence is TGTGCCAGCAGCCCTGACTACCTTCGCACAGATACGCAGTATTTT.

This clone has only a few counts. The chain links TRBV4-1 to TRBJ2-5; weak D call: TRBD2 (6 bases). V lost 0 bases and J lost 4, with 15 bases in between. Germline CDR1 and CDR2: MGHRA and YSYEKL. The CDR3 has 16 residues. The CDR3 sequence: CASSQDPAGRIETQYF. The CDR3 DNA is TGCGCCAGCAGCCAAGATCCGGCAGGGAGGATAGAGACCCAGTACTTC.

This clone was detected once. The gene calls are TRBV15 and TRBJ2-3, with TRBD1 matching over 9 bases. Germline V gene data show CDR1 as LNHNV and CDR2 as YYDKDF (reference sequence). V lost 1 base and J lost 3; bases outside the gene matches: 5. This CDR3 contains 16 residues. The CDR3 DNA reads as TGTGCCACCAGCAGAGGTTTACAGGGGGCGACAGATACGCAGTATTTT. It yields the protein CATSRGLQGATDTQYF.

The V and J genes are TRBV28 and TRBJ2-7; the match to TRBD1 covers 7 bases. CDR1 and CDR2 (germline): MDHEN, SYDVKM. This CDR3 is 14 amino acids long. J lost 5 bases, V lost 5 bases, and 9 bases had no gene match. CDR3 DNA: TGTGCCAGCAGTCAACCTCGACAGGGCCACGAGCAGTACTTC. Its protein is CASSQPRQGHEQYF.